These 23 T cell receptor beta chains were all obtained from the same sample, sequenced in a study of cytomegalovirus exposure and HLA in healthy donors. With 60 Vbeta and 13 Jbeta primers, the PCR was carried out. The assay was immunoSEQ multiplex PCR, and TCRdb's table has in-frame clones only and misses some. The sample carries around 120,000 clones, about three quarters recorded once. The sample consisted of PBMCs. The receptors originated from a woman aged 40-49 years in good health and CMV-seropositive.

CDR3 amino acids: CASSENWSSGNTIYF. The CDR3 DNA sequence: TGTGCCAGCAGTGAAAATTGGAGCTCTGGAAACACCATATATTTT. The rearrangement links TRBV2 to TRBJ1-3; no reliable D call. This CDR3 spans 15 amino acids. Trimming took off 2 bases at V and 0 bases at J, with 8 bases between the two ends. CDR1 and CDR2 (germline): SNHLY, FYNNEI.

The rearrangement links TRBV7-3 to TRBJ1-1; D is unresolved. CDR3 length: 14 amino acids. Deletions cut 6 bases from V and 5 bases from J, with 16 bases between. Germline V CDR1 and CDR2: SGHTA, FQGTGA. This CDR3 reads CASSPSLRLTEAFF. CDR3 sequence (DNA): TGTGCCAGCAGTCCCTCTCTCAGGCTTACTGAAGCTTTCTTT.

This clone was recorded once. V gene TRBV6-6 combines with J gene TRBJ2-1; unclear D gene. Germline-derived CDR1 and CDR2 are MNHNY and SVGAGI (reference sequence). Trimming took 2 bases from V and 0 from J, leaving 8 bases between them. The length of the CDR3 is 15 residues. In DNA form, the CDR3 reads TGTGCCAGCAGTTACGTGGAGAACTCCTACAATGAGCAGTTCTTC. It translates to CASSYVENSYNEQFF.

In its sample, this clone was seen once. The chain recombines TRBV2 with TRBJ1-1; no reliable D call. Germline CDR1 reads SNHLY; CDR2 reads FYNNEI. Trimming removed 3 bases from V and 1 base from J, with 6 bases in between. The CDR3 has 13 residues. CDR3 in DNA: TGTGCCAGCAGTGACGAGTCGAACACTGAAGCTTTCTTT. It codes for CASSDESNTEAFF.

The V call is TRBV5-8, the J call TRBJ1-1; 11 bases match TRBD1. Trimming cost V 6 bases and J 7 bases; bases outside gene matches: 8. Germline V gives CDR1 SGHTS, CDR2 YDEGEE. The CDR3 loop spans 14 amino acids. CDR3 residues: CASNSGTGGIEAFF. The CDR3 DNA sequence: TGTGCCAGCAACTCCGGGACAGGGGGAATTGAAGCTTTCTTT.

The chain joins TRBV6-5 to TRBJ2-7; possibly TRBD1 for D (5 bases). The germline CDR1 and CDR2 sequences are MNHEY and SVGAGI. The CDR3 is made up of 15 amino acids. V gave up 5 bases and J gave up 2 bases, with 16 bases separating them. CDR3 bases: TGTGCCAGCAGTCGACTCAGGGATAGGGCCTACGAGCAGTACTTC. The encoded protein is CASSRLRDRAYEQYF.

For this clone: A read error may produce the germline difference seen at one junction end. V and J are TRBV10-1 and TRBJ2-1; TRBD2 agrees at 16 bases. CDR1 and CDR2 (germline): WNHNN, SYGVQD (reference sequence). The CDR3 sequence is 14 residues long. CDR3 loop: CASSEGTSGGVRVF. The CDR3 region has the DNA TGCGCCAGCAGTGAAGGGACTAGCGGGGGGGTGAGGGTCTTC.

The J gene is TRBJ2-2, the V gene TRBV7-2; TRBD1 matches 7 bases. Germline V gene sequence: CDR1 SGHTA, CDR2 FQGNSA. The CDR3 consists of 16 residues. The V and J ends lost 2 bases and 1 base, in that order; junction bases with no gene match: 4. This CDR3 is CASSLRQGVNTGELFF. Here the CDR3 DNA reads TGTGCCAGCAGCTTACGGCAGGGGGTGAACACCGGGGAGCTGTTTTTT.

V gene TRBV7-2 combines with J gene TRBJ1-3; D possibly corresponds to TRBD1 (6 bases). The germline CDR1 and CDR2 sequences are SGHTA and FQGNSA. V was clipped by 4 bases and J by 0 bases, with 10 bases between them. The CDR3 has 15 residues. DNA for the CDR3: TGTGCCAGCAGCTCTGACAGGACCTCTGGAAACACCATATATTTT. It specifies CASSSDRTSGNTIYF.

The chain is built from TRBV10-1 and TRBJ2-7, with D perhaps matching TRBD2 (5 bases). Germline CDR1 and CDR2: WNHNN and SYGVQD (reference sequence). Between the trimmed V and J ends, which lost 3 bases and 3 bases, there was a span of 27 bases. The CDR3 runs 19 residues. DNA of the CDR3: TGCGCCAGCAGTGATTGGGCCGGGAACCGACTCTGGGTTGACTACGAGCAGTACTTC. Its protein product is CASSDWAGNRLWVDYEQYF.

This chain connects TRBV11-2 to TRBJ1-4, with 8 bases aligning to TRBD1. From germline, CDR1 is SGHAT and CDR2 FQNNGV. After removal of 4 bases from V and 13 bases from J, the junction contained 14 bases not matched to a gene. The CDR3 has 15 residues. The CDR3 reads CASSYQGAARSRLFF. DNA for the CDR3: TGTGCCAGCAGCTACCAGGGGGCCGCACGTAGTAGACTGTTTTTT.

The chain recombines TRBV2 with TRBJ2-2, with 9 bases fitting TRBD1. V shed 5 bases and J 3 bases; nucleotides not matched to a gene: 4. The germline V gene encodes CDR1 SNHLY and CDR2 FYNNEI. The CDR3 spans 15 residues. Written as DNA, the CDR3 is TGTGCCAGCAGTTCGACAGGGGGGGACACCGGGGAGCTGTTTTTT. Protein product: CASSSTGGDTGELFF.

The CDR3 region has the DNA TGTGCCTGGAGTGTGTGGGCGGGAGGTACAGATACGCAGTATTTT. Amino acid sequence: CAWSVWAGGTDTQYF. J is TRBJ2-3 and V is TRBV30; 8 bases line up with TRBD2. J gave up 3 bases and V 0 bases, and 5 bases lay outside the gene matches. This CDR3 is built from 15 residues. Germline loops: CDR1 GTSNPN, CDR2 SVGIG (reference sequence). The full variable domain, completed using reference TRBV30 and TRBJ2-3, is SQTIHQWPATLVQPVGSPLSLECTVEGTSNPNLYWYRQAAGRGLQLLFYSVGIGQISSEVPQNLSASRPQDRQFILSSKKLLLSDSGFYLCAWSVWAGGTDTQYFGPGTRLTVL.

V gene TRBV6-1 combines with J gene TRBJ2-3; possible D gene TRBD2, 5 bases. This CDR3 is built from 16 residues. V was trimmed by 0 bases and J by 2 bases, leaving 12 bases between them. In germline, CDR1 is MNHNS, CDR2 SASEGT. The CDR3 is CASSEALASPTDTQYF. The CDR3 bases are TGTGCCAGCAGTGAAGCGCTAGCAAGTCCCACAGATACGCAGTATTTT.

V gene TRBV5-4 combines with J gene TRBJ1-1; D not resolved. There are 13 residues in the CDR3. Trimming stripped 0 bases from V and 5 bases from J, with 8 bases between. Germline V gene lookup returns CDR1 SGHNT and CDR2 YYREEE (reference sequence). The CDR3 protein is CASSLVATTEAFF. The CDR3 bases are TGTGCCAGCAGCTTGGTGGCCACGACTGAAGCTTTCTTT.

The chain links TRBV6-6 to TRBJ2-5; D not resolved. CDR1 MNHNY and CDR2 SVGAGI come from the germline V gene (reference sequence). V dropped 0 bases and J dropped 5 bases, with 4 bases sitting between them. CDR3 length: 12 residues. CDR3 loop: CASSYSQETQYF. CDR3 sequence (DNA): TGTGCCAGCAGTTACTCGCAGGAGACCCAGTACTTC.

This chain uses TRBV5-6 with TRBJ2-3, with unresolved D. Trimming cost V 3 bases and J 5 bases, with 4 bases left between them. The CDR3 sequence is 11 residues long. Germline V gene sequence: CDR1 SGHDT, CDR2 YYEEEE. The CDR3 region has the DNA TGTGCCAGCAGCTCCAGAGATACGCAGTATTTT. Residues: CASSSRDTQYF. Combining the CDR3 with reference TRBV5-6 and TRBJ2-3 gives the whole variable domain DAGVTQSPTHLIKTRGQQVTLRCSPKSGHDTVSWYQQALGQGPQFIFQYYEEEERQRGNFPDRFSGHQFPNYSSELNVNALLLGDSALYLCASSSRDTQYFGPGTRLTVL.

The chain uses TRBV27 and TRBJ2-6; 10 nucleotides align to TRBD1. This CDR3 has 17 residues. Trimming took 6 bases from V and 0 from J; bases not matched to a gene: 5. Germline assignment: CDR1 MNHEY and CDR2 SMNVEV (reference sequence). This CDR3 is CASRPGQGSSGANVLTF. The CDR3, as DNA: TGTGCCAGCAGACCGGGACAGGGGTCCTCTGGGGCCAACGTCCTGACTTTC. The whole variable domain, filled in from reference TRBV27 and TRBJ2-6, reads EAQVTQNPRYLITVTGKKLTVTCSQNMNHEYMSWYRQDPGLGLRQIYYSMNVEVTDKGDVPEGYKVSRKEKRNFPLILESPSPNQTSLYFCASRPGQGSSGANVLTFGAGSRLTVL.

This sequence joins TRBV18 and TRBJ1-5; D uncertain. V dropped 4 bases and J dropped 0 bases, with 7 bases sitting between them. This CDR3 has 14 amino acids. Germline V gene lookup returns CDR1 KGHSH and CDR2 LQKENI. The CDR3 loop reads CASSLQNSNQPQHF. CDR3 in DNA: TGTGCCAGCTCACTGCAGAATAGCAATCAGCCCCAGCATTTT.

A remark on this clone: A junction end diverges from the germline sequence, so it may reflect a read error. The sample holds other DNA sequences that translate to the same CDR3. This chain connects TRBV29-1 to TRBJ1-6; the match to TRBD1 covers 8 bases. The germline V gene has CDR1 SQVTM and CDR2 ANQGSEA. The CDR3 sequence is 12 residues long. CDR3 DNA sequence: TGCAGCGTTGGAGACAGGGGATCACCTCTCCACTTT. Protein: CSVGDRGSPLHF. The variable domain in full, completed from reference TRBV29-1 and TRBJ1-6, reads SAVISQKPSRDICQRGTSLTIQCQVDSQVTMMFWYRQQPGQSLTLIATANQGSEATYESGFVIDKFPISRPNLTFSTLTVSNMSPEDSSIYLCSVGDRGSPLHFGNGTRLTVT.

The chain is built from TRBV7-9 and TRBJ2-5, with 13 positions matching TRBD2. The J call may be mistaken, given a closer DNA end match to TRBJ2-7. The CDR3 length is 16 residues. Germline CDR1 reads SEHNR; CDR2 reads FQNEAQ (reference sequence). The CDR3 protein is CASSPRGGTSGTEQYF. The CDR3 coding sequence is TGTGCCAGCAGCCCCCGGGGGGGGACTAGCGGGACCGAGCAGTACTTC.

The chain employs TRBV5-4 and TRBJ2-3; D perhaps matches TRBD1 (5 bases). Trimming removed 4 bases from V and 1 base from J, with 7 bases in between. Germline CDR1 is SGHNT and CDR2 is YYREEE (reference sequence). This CDR3 region has 13 residues. As DNA, the CDR3 is TGTGCCAGCAGCAGCAGGGGCACAGATACGCAGTATTTT. It is translated as CASSSRGTDTQYF.

V and J are TRBV4-1 and TRBJ2-7, with D tentatively TRBD2 (6 bases). V lost 0 bases and J 4 bases, leaving 13 bases between the germline ends. The CDR3 is 15 residues long. The germline CDR1 and CDR2 sequences are MGHRA and YSYEKL. CDR3 nucleotides: TGCGCCAGCAGCCAAGAGGGTAGCGGTTCTTACGAGCAGTACTTC. Protein sequence: CASSQEGSGSYEQYF.